These 27 T cell receptor beta chains originate from one sample sequenced in a study of T-cell memory formation after mild COVID-19. TCRdb redid the calling of the 5' RACE reads with MiXCR, one entry per CDR3 protein. The sample carries 250,000 or so distinct CDR3 sequences, about a sixth recorded once. The sample comprised PBMCs or a T cell subset sorted from them (not recorded which). The source of these receptors is a man aged 18 to 30 who had mild COVID-19 (a few samples of this study predate the infection). Cell type and time point are not known.

This chain joins TRBV15 and TRBJ2-7; a possible D gene is TRBD1 (6 bases). Germline lookup yields CDR1 LNHNV and CDR2 YYDKDF (reference sequence). Trimming took off 0 bases at V and 7 bases at J, with 13 bases between the two ends. CDR3 size: 14 residues. CDR3 loop: CATSRDTGQWEQYV. CDR3 in DNA: TGTGCCACCAGCAGAGATACAGGGCAGTGGGAGCAGTACGTC.

This clonotype has just a few counts. This sequence joins TRBV5-1 and TRBJ2-5, with D perhaps TRBD2 (6 bases). CDR3 size: 15 residues. Trimming took 5 bases from V and 4 from J, leaving 18 bases between them. Germline-derived CDR1 and CDR2 are SGHRS and YFSETQ. Written as DNA, the CDR3 is TGCGCCAGCAGACGCCAGGCAGGGAGGTTAGAGACCCAGTACTTC. It specifies CASRRQAGRLETQYF.

This clonotype was picked up many times. CDR3 nucleotide sequence: TGCGCCAGCAGCTTGGTTGGAGGGGGGGCGCCCAATGAGCAGTTCTTC. This sequence encodes CASSLVGGGAPNEQFF. The chain combines TRBV5-1 with TRBJ2-1; D may be TRBD2 (7 bases). The CDR3 spans 16 residues. Trimming took 0 bases from V and 6 from J, leaving 16 bases between them. Germline loops: CDR1 SGHRS, CDR2 YFSETQ.

The gene calls are TRBV5-1 and TRBJ2-2; 9 nucleotides align to TRBD1. The germline CDR1 and CDR2 sequences are SGHRS and YFSETQ. CDR3 length: 16 residues. V lost 3 bases and J lost 6; bases outside the gene matches: 9. The CDR3 reads CASSSYRGRKAGELFF. The CDR3 DNA sequence: TGCGCCAGCAGCTCATACAGGGGGCGAAAGGCCGGGGAGCTGTTTTTT. Full variable domain (remainder filled in from reference TRBV5-1 and TRBJ2-2): KAGVTQTPRYLIKTRGQQVTLSCSPISGHRSVSWYQQTPGQGLQFLFEYFSETQRNKGNFPGRFSGRQFSNSRSEMNVSTLELGDSALYLCASSSYRGRKAGELFFGEGSRLTVL.

V usage is TRBV4-2 and J usage is TRBJ2-1, with 10 bases identical to TRBD2. From germline, CDR1 is LGHNA and CDR2 YNFKEQ. This CDR3 has 16 residues. With 4 bases clipped from V and 9 bases from J, the junction kept 12 bases outside the gene matches. The CDR3 DNA sequence: TGTGCCAGCAGCCGGGCAGCGGGGGGGACCAAGGGTGAGCAGTTCTTC. Translating gives CASSRAAGGTKGEQFF.

This clonotype was detected only a few times. The CDR3, as DNA: TGTGCCAGCAGCTCAATCCAGGGGGCACGTGAGCAGTTCTTC. Amino acids: CASSSIQGAREQFF. The V call is TRBV7-2, the J call TRBJ2-1; TRBD1 matches 8 bases. The CDR3 covers 14 residues. V lost 4 bases to trimming and J lost 9 bases; unmatched junction nucleotides: 8. CDR1 is SGHTA and CDR2 is FQGNSA in the germline V gene.

This clonotype was observed a few times. This sequence joins TRBV2 and TRBJ2-2, with D maybe TRBD1 (5 bases). This CDR3 comprises 13 residues. Germline CDR1 reads SNHLY; CDR2 reads FYNNEI. Deletions cut 2 bases from V and 5 bases from J, with 6 bases between. The CDR3 sequence: CASSEQGTGELFF. DNA of the CDR3: TGTGCCAGCAGTGAACAGGGAACCGGGGAGCTGTTTTTT. The whole variable domain, filled in from reference TRBV2 and TRBJ2-2, reads EPEVTQTPSHQVTQMGQEVILRCVPISNHLYFYWYRQILGQKVEFLVSFYNNEISEKSEIFDDQFSVERPDGSNFTLKIRSTKLEDSAMYFCASSEQGTGELFFGEGSRLTVL.

This clonotype was detected a few times. The chain is built from TRBV7-2 and TRBJ2-1, with D tentatively TRBD1 or TRBD2 (6 bases each). The CDR3 totals 15 residues. Trimming stripped 2 bases from V and 5 bases from J, with 13 bases between. CDR1 and CDR2 (germline): SGHTA, FQGNSA. CDR3 protein: CASSLSRGPHNEQFF. The CDR3 bases are TGTGCCAGCAGCTTAAGTCGGGGGCCCCACAATGAGCAGTTCTTC.

This clonotype was detected only a few times. The V call is TRBV2, the J call TRBJ2-7; perhaps TRBD2 as D (6 bases). The germline gives CDR1 SNHLY, CDR2 FYNNEI. With 11 bases removed from V and 0 bases from J, the gap between germline ends came to 8 bases. CDR3 length: 11 residues. The CDR3 region has the DNA TGTGCCGTCGGGAGCTCCTACGAGCAGTACGTC. Encoded protein: CAVGSSYEQYV.

The chain is built from TRBV7-9 and TRBJ1-5; D is undetermined. The length of the CDR3 is 13 residues. Deletions cut 1 base from V and 4 bases from J, with 5 bases between. Germline V lookup: CDR1 SEHNR, CDR2 FQNEAQ (reference sequence). CDR3 residues: CASSLVSNQPQHF. CDR3 DNA sequence: TGTGCCAGCAGCTTAGTCAGTAATCAGCCCCAGCATTTT.

J is TRBJ1-6 and V is TRBV12-3 or TRBV12-4; D remains unclear. V dropped 2 bases and J dropped 0 bases, with 5 bases sitting between them. The CDR3 runs to 15 residues. The CDR3 loop reads CASSLWSSYNSPLHF. Here the CDR3 DNA reads TGTGCCAGCAGTTTATGGAGCTCCTATAATTCACCCCTCCACTTT.

This clonotype was counted a few times. This chain connects TRBV20-1 to TRBJ1-5; tentative D call: TRBD1 (6 bases). V lost 3 bases and J 4 bases, leaving 13 bases between the germline ends. CDR1 is DFQATT, CDR2 SNEGSKA, per germline (reference sequence). The CDR3 covers 14 residues. The CDR3 sequence is CSAREPRGNQPQHF. For the CDR3, the DNA is TGCAGTGCTAGGGAACCCAGGGGTAATCAGCCCCAGCATTTT.

The chain links TRBV12-3 or TRBV12-4 to TRBJ1-1, with D unclear. The V and J ends lost 4 bases and 4 bases respectively, with 22 bases between them. The length of the CDR3 is 17 residues. The CDR3 spells CASSSDNPSRLRTEAFF. The CDR3 bases are TGTGCCAGCAGTTCCGATAATCCCTCCAGGTTACGCACTGAAGCTTTCTTT.

V gene TRBV7-9 combines with J gene TRBJ1-1; unclear D gene. This CDR3 spans 17 amino acids. V was clipped by 5 bases and J by 1 base, with 20 bases between them. Germline CDR1 reads SEHNR; CDR2 reads FQNEAQ (reference sequence). The CDR3 loop is CASSPAGGRRANTEAFF. The CDR3 DNA reads TGTGCCAGCAGCCCGGCAGGTGGGAGAAGGGCGAACACTGAAGCTTTCTTT.

This clonotype came up many times. J is TRBJ2-5 and V is TRBV6-5, with D possibly being TRBD2 (5 bases). The CDR3 consists of 14 residues. V was cut by 5 bases and J by 7 bases, with 17 bases left in between. In germline, CDR1 is MNHEY, CDR2 SVGAGI. The CDR3 loop reads CASSPSASRGTQYF. The CDR3 DNA reads as TGTGCCAGCAGTCCTTCGGCCAGTCGGGGGACCCAGTACTTC.

This clonotype was counted only a few times. The rearrangement joins TRBV5-1 to TRBJ1-2; D perhaps matches TRBD1 (5 bases). V shed 5 bases and J shed 8 bases, with 22 bases lying between them. The germline V gene encodes CDR1 SGHRS and CDR2 YFSETQ. The CDR3 has 15 residues. The CDR3 DNA reads TGCGCCAGCAGTCCACTTGGGGCCCCTATGCTGGGCTACACCTTC. This gives the protein CASSPLGAPMLGYTF.

The gene calls are TRBV5-1 and TRBJ2-7; 11 nucleotides match TRBD1. The germline gives CDR1 SGHRS, CDR2 YFSETQ. The CDR3 is made up of 15 amino acids. V was pared by 4 bases and J by 5 bases, with 8 bases of the junction left unmatched. CDR3 loop: CASSPRDRGSHEQYF. In DNA form, the CDR3 reads TGCGCCAGCAGCCCCCGGGACAGGGGGTCCCACGAGCAGTACTTC.

V is TRBV5-1 and J is TRBJ2-1; D perhaps matches TRBD1 (6 bases). Germline V gene lookup returns CDR1 SGHRS and CDR2 YFSETQ. Trimming shortened V by 3 bases and J by 2 bases, and 9 bases separated the two germline ends. The CDR3 spans 14 residues. The CDR3 protein is CASSYGQTYNEQFF. The CDR3 nucleotides are TGCGCCAGCAGCTATGGACAGACCTACAATGAGCAGTTCTTC.

This clonotype was recorded a few times. V is TRBV7-9 and J is TRBJ2-5; D is perhaps TRBD2 (5 bases). Trimming removed 4 bases at V and 4 bases at J, with 7 bases between. CDR3 size: 12 residues. The germline gives CDR1 SEHNR, CDR2 FQNEAQ (reference sequence). As DNA, the CDR3 is TGTGCCAGCAGCTGGGCGGGAGAGACCCAGTACTTC. Its protein is CASSWAGETQYF.

V gene TRBV5-1 combines with J gene TRBJ1-3; D may be TRBD1 (5 bases). The germline V and J ends were trimmed by 4 bases and 0 bases, with 14 bases remaining between them. The CDR3 extends over 16 amino acids. The germline gives CDR1 SGHRS, CDR2 YFSETQ. This CDR3 is CASSNYWGSSGNTIYF. In DNA form, the CDR3 reads TGCGCCAGCAGCAACTATTGGGGGTCCTCTGGAAACACCATATATTTT.

This clonotype occurred many times. V is TRBV5-1 and J is TRBJ2-2, with D tentatively TRBD1 (5 bases). Germline lookup yields CDR1 SGHRS and CDR2 YFSETQ. V lost 0 bases and J lost 6, with 6 bases in between. CDR3 length: 13 amino acids. The CDR3 sequence is CASSLARAGELFF. The CDR3 DNA reads TGCGCCAGCAGCTTGGCCAGGGCCGGGGAGCTGTTTTTT.

The chain joins TRBV5-6 to TRBJ2-6, with 7 bases fitting TRBD2. Germline V gene data show CDR1 as SGHDT and CDR2 as YYEEEE. After removal of 2 bases from V and 2 bases from J, the junction contained 1 base not matched to a gene. The CDR3 totals 15 residues. The CDR3 reads CASSLRGAGANVLTF. The DNA of the CDR3 is TGTGCCAGCAGCTTACGGGGGGCTGGGGCCAACGTCCTGACTTTC.

This clonotype was detected only a few times. The chain combines TRBV25-1 with TRBJ1-3; the D is unclear. V was clipped by 5 bases and J by 1 base, with 9 bases between them. This CDR3 region has 14 residues. Germline loops: CDR1 MGHDK, CDR2 SYGVNS. CDR3 region: CASSKARSGNTIYF. DNA of the CDR3: TGTGCCAGCAGTAAAGCGAGATCTGGAAACACCATATATTTT.

In its sample, this clonotype was seen many times. The junction shows a germline mismatch at one end, possibly a read error. V and J are TRBV5-1 and TRBJ1-1; D might be TRBD1 (5 bases). The CDR3 covers 14 residues. The V gene's germline CDR1 is SGHRS and CDR2 YFSETQ. CDR3 in amino acids: CASSPGTGNTEAFF. In nucleotides, the CDR3 is TGTGCCAGCAGCCCCGGGACGGGGAACACTGAAGCTTTCTTT. Based on the CDR3 plus reference TRBV5-1 and TRBJ1-1, the full variable domain is KAGVTQTPRYLIKTRGQQVTLSCSPISGHRSVSWYQQTPGQGLQFLFEYFSETQRNKGNFPGRFSGRQFSNSRSEMNVSTLELGDSALYLCASSPGTGNTEAFFGQGTRLTVV.

The CDR3 region is CASSQGFDTEAFF. CDR3 DNA sequence: TGTGCCAGCAGCCAGGGTTTTGACACTGAAGCTTTCTTT. This chain uses TRBV3-1 with TRBJ1-1; D is undetermined. Germline values: CDR1 LGHDT, CDR2 YNNKEL (reference sequence). The germline V and J ends were trimmed by 3 bases and 3 bases, with 8 bases remaining between them. The CDR3 totals 13 residues.

This clonotype was counted many times. V is TRBV11-2 and J is TRBJ1-4; D not certain. This CDR3 has 14 amino acids. Germline assignment: CDR1 SGHAT and CDR2 FQNNGV. V was shortened by 4 bases and J by 7 bases, with 13 bases between the two germline ends. CDR3 in amino acids: CASSSLAGSEKLFF. CDR3 DNA sequence: TGTGCCAGCAGCTCCCTCGCGGGGAGTGAAAAACTGTTTTTT.

In this sample, this clonotype turned up a few times. V gene TRBV3-1 combines with J gene TRBJ1-4; D unresolved. Germline V gives CDR1 LGHDT, CDR2 YNNKEL (reference sequence). The CDR3 consists of 14 residues. Trimming removed 7 bases at V and 0 bases at J, with 9 bases between. The CDR3 spells CASTPTATNEKLFF. The CDR3 bases are TGTGCCAGCACGCCGACTGCAACTAATGAAAAACTGTTTTTT. Full variable domain (outside the CDR3, taken from reference TRBV3-1 and TRBJ1-4): DTAVSQTPKYLVTQMGNDKSIKCEQNLGHDTMYWYKQDSKKFLKIMFSYNNKELIINETVPNRFSPKSPDKAHLNLHINSLELGDSAVYFCASTPTATNEKLFFGSGTQLSVL.